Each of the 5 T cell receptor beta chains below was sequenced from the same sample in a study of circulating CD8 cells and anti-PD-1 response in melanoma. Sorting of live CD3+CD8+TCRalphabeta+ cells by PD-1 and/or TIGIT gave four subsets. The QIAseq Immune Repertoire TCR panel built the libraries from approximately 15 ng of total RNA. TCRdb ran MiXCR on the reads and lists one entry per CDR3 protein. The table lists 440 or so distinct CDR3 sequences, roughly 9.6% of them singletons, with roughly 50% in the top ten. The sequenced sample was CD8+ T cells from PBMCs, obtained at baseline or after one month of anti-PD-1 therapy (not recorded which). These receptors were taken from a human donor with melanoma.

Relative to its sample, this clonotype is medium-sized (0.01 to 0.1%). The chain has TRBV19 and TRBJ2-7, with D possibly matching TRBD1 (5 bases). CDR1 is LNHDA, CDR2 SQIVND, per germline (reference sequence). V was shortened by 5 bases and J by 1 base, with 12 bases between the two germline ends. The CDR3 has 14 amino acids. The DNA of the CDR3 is TGTGCCAGTAGTCTGGACACGCGATCCTACGAGCAGTACTTC. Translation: CASSLDTRSYEQYF. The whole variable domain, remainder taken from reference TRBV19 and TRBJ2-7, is DGGITQSPKYLFRKEGQNVTLSCEQNLNHDAMYWYRQDPGQGLRLIYYSQIVNDFQKGDIAEGYSVSREKKESFPLTVTSAQKNPTAFYLCASSLDTRSYEQYFGPGTRLTVT.

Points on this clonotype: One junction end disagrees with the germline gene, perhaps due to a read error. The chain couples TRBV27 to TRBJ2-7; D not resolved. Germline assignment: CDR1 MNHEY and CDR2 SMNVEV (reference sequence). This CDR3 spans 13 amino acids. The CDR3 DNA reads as TGTGCCAGCAGTTTCTCCGGGCTGTACGAGCGGTACTTC. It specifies CASSFSGLYERYF.

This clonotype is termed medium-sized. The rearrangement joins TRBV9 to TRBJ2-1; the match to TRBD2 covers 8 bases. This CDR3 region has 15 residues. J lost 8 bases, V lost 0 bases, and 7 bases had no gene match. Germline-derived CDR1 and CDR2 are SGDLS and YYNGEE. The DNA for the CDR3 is TGTGCCAGCAGCGTAGAAGGACTAGCTTGGGATGAGCAGTTCTTC. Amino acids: CASSVEGLAWDEQFF.

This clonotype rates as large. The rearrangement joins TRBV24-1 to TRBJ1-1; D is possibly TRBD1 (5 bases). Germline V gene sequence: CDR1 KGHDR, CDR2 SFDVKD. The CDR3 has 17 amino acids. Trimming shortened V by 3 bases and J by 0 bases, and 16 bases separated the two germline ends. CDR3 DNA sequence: TGTGCCACCAGTGATCAATACGGGGAGGGGATGAACACTGAAGCTTTCTTT. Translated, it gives CATSDQYGEGMNTEAFF.

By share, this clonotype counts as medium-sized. This CDR3 reads CASSLRGISNQPQHF. The CDR3 coding sequence is TGTGCCAGCAGTCTAAGGGGGATTAGCAATCAGCCCCAGCATTTT. The rearrangement uses TRBV27 and TRBJ1-5; TRBD1 is a possible D gene (6 bases). From germline, CDR1 is MNHEY and CDR2 SMNVEV (reference sequence). This CDR3 has 15 residues. V was trimmed by 5 bases and J by 0 bases, leaving 11 bases between them.